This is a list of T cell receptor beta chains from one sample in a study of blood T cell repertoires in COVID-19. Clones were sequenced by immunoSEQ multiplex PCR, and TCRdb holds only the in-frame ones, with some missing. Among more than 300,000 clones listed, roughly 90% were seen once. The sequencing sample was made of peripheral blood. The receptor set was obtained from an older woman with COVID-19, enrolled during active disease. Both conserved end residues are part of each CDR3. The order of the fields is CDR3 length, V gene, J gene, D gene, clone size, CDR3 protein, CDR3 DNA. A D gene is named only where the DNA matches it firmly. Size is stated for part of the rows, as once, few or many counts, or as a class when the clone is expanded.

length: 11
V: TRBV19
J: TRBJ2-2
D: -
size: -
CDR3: CASSFYWELFF
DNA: TGTGCCAGTAGTTTCTATTGGGAGCTGTTTTTT

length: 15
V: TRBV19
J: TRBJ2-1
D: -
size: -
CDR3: CASSKSGPPYNEQFF
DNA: TGTGCCAGTAGCAAGAGTGGGCCCCCCTACAATGAGCAGTTCTTC

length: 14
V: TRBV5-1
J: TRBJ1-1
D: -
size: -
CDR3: CASSLPTQNTEAFF
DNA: TGCGCCAGCAGCTTGCCAACTCAGAACACTGAAGCTTTCTTT

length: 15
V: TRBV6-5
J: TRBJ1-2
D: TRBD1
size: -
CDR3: CASSFDRALDYGYTF
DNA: TGTGCCAGCAGTTTCGACAGGGCGCTCGACTATGGCTACACCTTC

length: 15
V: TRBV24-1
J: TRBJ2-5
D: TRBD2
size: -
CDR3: CATSDSRLAQETQYF
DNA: TGTGCCACCAGTGATTCCCGACTAGCACAAGAGACCCAGTACTTC

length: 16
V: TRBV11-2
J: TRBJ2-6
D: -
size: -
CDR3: CASSPTGLGGANVLTF
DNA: TGTGCCAGCAGCCCCACAGGTCTAGGGGGGGCCAACGTCCTGACTTTC

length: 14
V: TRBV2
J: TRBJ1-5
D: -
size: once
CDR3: CASSEYSLNQPQHF
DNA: TGTGCCAGCAGTGAATACAGTCTTAATCAGCCCCAGCATTTT

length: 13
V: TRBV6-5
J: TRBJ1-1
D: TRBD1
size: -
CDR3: CASTRQGNTEAFF
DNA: TGTGCCAGCACCCGACAGGGGAACACTGAAGCTTTCTTT

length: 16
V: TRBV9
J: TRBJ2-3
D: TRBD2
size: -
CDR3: CASSVETSGGTDTQYF
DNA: TGTGCCAGCAGCGTAGAGACTAGCGGAGGCACAGATACGCAGTATTTT

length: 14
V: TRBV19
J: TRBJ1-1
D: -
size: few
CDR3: CASSITPGNTEAFF
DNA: TGTGCCAGTAGTATAACCCCAGGTAACACTGAAGCTTTCTTT

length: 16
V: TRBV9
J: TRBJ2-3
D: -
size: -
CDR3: CASTPGGRLNTDTQYF
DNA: TGTGCCAGCACCCCCGGAGGGCGGTTAAACACAGATACGCAGTATTTT

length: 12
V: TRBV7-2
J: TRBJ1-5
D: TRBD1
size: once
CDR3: CASSSTGGVGHF
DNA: TGTGCCAGCAGCTCCACAGGGGGCGTGGGGCATTTT

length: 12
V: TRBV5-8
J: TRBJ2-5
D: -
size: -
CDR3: CASSLGRETQYF
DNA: TGTGCCAGCAGCTTGGGGAGAGAGACCCAGTACTTC

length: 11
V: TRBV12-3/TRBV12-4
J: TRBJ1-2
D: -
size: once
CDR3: CASSARVGYTF
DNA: TGTGCCAGCAGTGCCAGGGTTGGCTACACCTTC

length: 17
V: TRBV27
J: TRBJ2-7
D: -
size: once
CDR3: CASSLPARQALSYEQYF
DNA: TGTGCCAGCAGCCTCCCTGCGCGACAGGCCCTCTCCTACGAGCAGTACTTC

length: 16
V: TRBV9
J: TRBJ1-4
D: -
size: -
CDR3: CASSVGGDTTNEKLFF
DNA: TGTGCCAGCAGCGTAGGAGGGGACACAACTAATGAAAAACTGTTTTTT

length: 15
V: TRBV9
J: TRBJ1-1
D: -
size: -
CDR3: CASSPSGHSNTEAFF
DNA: TGTGCCAGCAGCCCATCCGGACACTCGAACACTGAAGCTTTCTTT

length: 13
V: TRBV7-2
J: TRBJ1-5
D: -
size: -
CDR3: CASSLAPGQPQHF
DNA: TGTGCCAGCAGCTTAGCGCCAGGTCAGCCCCAGCATTTT

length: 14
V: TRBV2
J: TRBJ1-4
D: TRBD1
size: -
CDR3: CASIRQGPNEKLFF
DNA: TGTGCCAGCATTAGACAGGGTCCAAATGAAAAACTGTTTTTT

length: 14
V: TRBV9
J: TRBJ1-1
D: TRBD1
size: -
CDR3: CASSVAQGDTEAFF
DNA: TGTGCCAGCAGCGTAGCCCAGGGGGACACTGAAGCTTTCTTT

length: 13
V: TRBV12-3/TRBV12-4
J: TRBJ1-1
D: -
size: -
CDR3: CASSSLEGTEAFF
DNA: TGTGCCAGCAGTAGCCTTGAGGGCACTGAAGCTTTCTTT

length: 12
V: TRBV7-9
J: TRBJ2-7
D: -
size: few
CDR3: CASSLEQTRQYF
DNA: TGTGCCAGCAGCTTAGAACAGACTAGACAGTACTTC

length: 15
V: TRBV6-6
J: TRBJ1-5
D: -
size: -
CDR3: CASSPQAGAKQPQHF
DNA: TGTGCCAGCAGCCCCCAAGCAGGGGCAAAACAGCCCCAGCATTTT

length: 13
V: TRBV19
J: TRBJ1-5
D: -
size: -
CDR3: CASRPPGDQPQHF
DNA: TGTGCCAGTAGACCTCCAGGGGATCAGCCCCAGCATTTT

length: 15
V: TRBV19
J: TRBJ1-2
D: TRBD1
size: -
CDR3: CASSTGQGINYGYTF
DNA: TGTGCCAGTAGTACCGGACAGGGGATTAACTATGGCTACACCTTC

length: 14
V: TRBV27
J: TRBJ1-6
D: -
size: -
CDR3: CASRAGQLNSPLHF
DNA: TGTGCCAGCAGAGCTGGACAGTTGAATTCACCCCTCCACTTT

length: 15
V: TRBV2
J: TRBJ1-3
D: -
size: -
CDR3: CASIRDSIAGNTIYF
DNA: TGTGCCAGCATCCGGGACTCAATAGCGGGAAACACCATATATTTT

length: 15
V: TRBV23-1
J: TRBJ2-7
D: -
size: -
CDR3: CASAGRDRAPYEQYF
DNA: TGCGCCAGCGCAGGGCGTGACAGAGCGCCCTACGAGCAGTACTTC

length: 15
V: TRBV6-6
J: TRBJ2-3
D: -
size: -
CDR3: CASHRGGDVTDTQYF
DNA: TGTGCCAGCCATCGCGGAGGGGACGTCACAGATACGCAGTATTTT

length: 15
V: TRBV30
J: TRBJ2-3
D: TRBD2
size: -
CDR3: CAWSLTSGDTDTQYF
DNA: TGTGCCTGGAGTTTGACTAGCGGGGACACAGATACGCAGTATTTT

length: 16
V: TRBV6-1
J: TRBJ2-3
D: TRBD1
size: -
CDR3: CASSEAVAGGGDTQYF
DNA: TGTGCCAGCAGTGAAGCGGTCGCAGGGGGCGGAGATACGCAGTATTTT

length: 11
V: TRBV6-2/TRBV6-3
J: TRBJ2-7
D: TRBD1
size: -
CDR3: CASSYWDREYF
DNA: TGTGCCAGCAGTTATTGGGACAGGGAGTACTTC

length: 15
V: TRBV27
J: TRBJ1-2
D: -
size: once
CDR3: CASSLVQGQIYGYTF
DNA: TGTGCCAGCAGTTTAGTACAGGGCCAAATCTATGGCTACACCTTC

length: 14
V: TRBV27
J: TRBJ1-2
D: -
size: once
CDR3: CASRARDGNYGYTF
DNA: TGTGCCAGCAGGGCCAGAGACGGGAATTATGGCTACACCTTC

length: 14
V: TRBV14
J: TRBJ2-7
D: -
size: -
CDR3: CASSQAWGVYEQYF
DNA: TGTGCCAGCAGCCAAGCCTGGGGAGTCTACGAGCAGTACTTC

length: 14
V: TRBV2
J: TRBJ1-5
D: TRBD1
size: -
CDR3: CASKKGQGEQPQHF
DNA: TGTGCCAGCAAAAAAGGACAGGGAGAACAGCCCCAGCATTTT

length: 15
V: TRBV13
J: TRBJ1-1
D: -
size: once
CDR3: CASSLRAGSGTEAFF
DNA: TGTGCCAGCAGCTTAAGGGCAGGTTCGGGGACTGAAGCTTTCTTT

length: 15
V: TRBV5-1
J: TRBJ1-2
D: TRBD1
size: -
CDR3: CASSSGQQFEYGYTF
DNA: TGCGCCAGCAGCTCGGGACAGCAGTTTGAATATGGCTACACCTTC

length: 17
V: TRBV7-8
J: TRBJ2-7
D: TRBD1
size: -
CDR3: CASSLSTSWTGQYEQYF
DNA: TGTGCCAGCAGCTTATCCACGTCTTGGACAGGGCAGTACGAGCAGTACTTC

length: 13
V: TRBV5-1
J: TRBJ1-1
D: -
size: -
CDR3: CASSHGANTEAFF
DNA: TGCGCCAGCAGCCATGGGGCCAACACTGAAGCTTTCTTT

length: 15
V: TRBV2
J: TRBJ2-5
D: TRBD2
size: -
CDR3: CASSERLALRETQYF
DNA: TGTGCCAGCAGTGAAAGACTAGCGCTCCGGGAGACCCAGTACTTC

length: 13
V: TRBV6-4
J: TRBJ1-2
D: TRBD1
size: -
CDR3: CASRSGGNGGYTF
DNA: TGTGCCAGCAGATCAGGGGGCAATGGTGGCTACACCTTC

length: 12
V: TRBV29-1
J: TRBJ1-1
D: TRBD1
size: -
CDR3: CSGRGRFTEAFF
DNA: TGCAGTGGCAGGGGGCGTTTCACTGAAGCTTTCTTT

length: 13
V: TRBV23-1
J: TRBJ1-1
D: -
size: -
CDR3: CASAGAGNTEAFF
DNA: TGCGCCAGCGCGGGGGCTGGGAACACTGAAGCTTTCTTT

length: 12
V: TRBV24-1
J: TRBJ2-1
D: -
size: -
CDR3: CAAGTQYNEQFF
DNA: TGTGCCGCCGGGACACAGTACAATGAGCAGTTCTTC

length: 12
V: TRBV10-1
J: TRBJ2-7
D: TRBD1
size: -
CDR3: CASSSTGYEQYF
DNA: TGCGCCAGCAGTTCGACAGGGTACGAGCAGTACTTC

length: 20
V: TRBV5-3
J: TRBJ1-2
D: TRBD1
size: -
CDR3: CARSLAPGQGLWANGDGYTF
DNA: TGTGCCAGAAGCTTGGCCCCGGGACAGGGTTTATGGGCCAACGGGGATGGCTACACCTTC

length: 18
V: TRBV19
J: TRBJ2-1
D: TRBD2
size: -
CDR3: CASSIALAGGPYYNEQFF
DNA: TGTGCCAGTAGTATAGCCTTAGCGGGGGGGCCTTACTACAATGAGCAGTTCTTC

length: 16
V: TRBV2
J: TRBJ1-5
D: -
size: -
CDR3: CASSGYRGGSIQPQHF
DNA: TGTGCCAGCAGTGGCTATCGGGGTGGGAGCATTCAGCCCCAGCATTTT

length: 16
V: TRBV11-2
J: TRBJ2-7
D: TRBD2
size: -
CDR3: CASSPKVGGDPYEQYF
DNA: TGTGCCAGCAGCCCAAAAGTGGGGGGGGACCCCTACGAGCAGTACTTC

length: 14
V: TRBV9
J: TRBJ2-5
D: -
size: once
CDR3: CASGEGGALKTQYF
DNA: TGTGCCAGCGGTGAAGGAGGGGCCCTGAAGACCCAGTACTTC

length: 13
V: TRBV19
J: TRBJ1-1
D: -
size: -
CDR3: CASSPNRVSEAFF
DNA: TGTGCCAGTAGCCCTAACAGGGTATCTGAAGCTTTCTTT

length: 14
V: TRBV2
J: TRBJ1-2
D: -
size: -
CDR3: CASSFTVEDYGYTF
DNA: TGTGCCAGCAGTTTCACAGTCGAAGACTATGGCTACACCTTC